Sequencing of this T cell receptor (beta chain) was carried out in a study of blood T cell repertoires in COVID-19 (dated by TCRdb to the early 2020s). Notes on the research overall: The collaborator samples originated in the United States, Italy and Spain and spanned the acute and convalescent phases of COVID-19. The prospective study material was composed of cDNA or gDNA derived from T cells, B-cell-depleted T cells, or PBMCs. Subjects who had been exposed to COVID-19, were actively infected with it, or had recovered from it provided the deeply sampled blood TCRbeta repertoires that made up the dataset. The repertoires were released in a freely available public database meant as a resource for research on the immune response to SARS-CoV-2. The samples were drawn from two sources: the first 160 participants of the ongoing ImmuneRACE study, and over 950 subjects contributed by 6 global collaborators. The sample metadata nearly always contained a de-identified subject ID, COVID-19 status, age in years and sex. Where available, HLA class I and class II types were obtained from metadata supplied by the sample provider rather than from assay-based typing. Results the study describes overall, beyond this receptor: The quantity of clinical and demographic metadata differed by source and by participant and was supplied without curation.

TCRbeta CDR3 regions were amplified from genomic DNA using the immunoSEQ Assay, a bias-controlled multiplex PCR. In the authors' own workflow: Within the assay, amplification of reference gene primers was used to estimate how many nucleated cells each sample contained. To quantify the absolute abundance of each unique TCRbeta CDR3 rearrangement, sequence reads were collapsed and filtered. For each sample, productive Simpson clonality was calculated as the square root of Simpson's diversity index over productive rearrangements. Entries here come from immuneACCESS through TCRdb and include only in-frame sequences with V and J called. Some clones fail to appear in such tables; in the studies checked, an unresolved V gene covers under half of the shortfall, and the cause of the remainder is unknown. V and J calls plus clone size are reproduced from that table; the DNA served to infer D and trimming. This sample gives over 350,000 clones in total; 75% to 90% of them show up just once. More than 1.4% of the sample belongs to the ten largest clones.

Details on this clone: Its antigen is not yet known. Within one base of it there is no much larger clone, and no base qualities were kept.

The junction shows trimming of 5 bases on V and 4 bases on J, plus 10 bases between the germline ends. CDR1 and CDR2 are read off the germline V gene (reference sequence) as SSHAT and FNYEAQ. There are 13 amino acids in the CDR3, from cysteine to phenylalanine inclusive. The DNA shown is the 39-base CDR3, in frame from base 1. Whole blood was collected in K2EDTA tubes by collaborating institutions according to the institutions' own protocols. Collaborator samples were shipped for TCRbeta analysis as frozen whole blood, isolated PBMCs, or DNA extracted from either sample type. Material for sequencing was peripheral blood. The receptor was derived from a woman aged 30 to 39 with active or convalescent COVID-19. The receptor chain draws on TRBV7-7 and TRBJ2-3; the D gene assignment is ambiguous. The nucleotides are TGTGCCAGCAGCCTATCGCCCTCAGATACGCAGTATTTT. Its protein reads: CASSLSPSDTQYF.